This is a list of T cell receptor beta chains from one sample in a study of blood T cell repertoires in COVID-19. Libraries were prepared by immunoSEQ multiplex PCR; TCRdb keeps only in-frame clonotypes and omits some of them. Among roughly 430,000 clones listed, over 75% were seen once. The specimen sequenced was PBMCs or T cells enriched from blood (not recorded which). These receptors all come from a woman aged 40 to 55 with acute COVID-19. The CDR3 runs from the conserved cysteine through the conserved F or W. A D gene is named only where the DNA matches it firmly. Size tells how often a clone was seen (once, few, many) or the class of an expanded clone, and some rows leave it out.

D gene: NA
CDR3 length: 14
J gene: TRBJ2-7
V gene: TRBV15
clone size: few
CDR3 DNA: TGTGCCACCAGTCGAGACAGGAAATCCTACGAGCAGTACTTC
CDR3 protein: CATSRDRKSYEQYF

D gene: NA
CDR3 length: 13
J gene: TRBJ2-2
V gene: TRBV5-8
clone size: NA
CDR3 DNA: TGTGCCAGCAGCCGCGCTGCGGGTGGGGAGCTGTTTTTT
CDR3 protein: CASSRAAGGELFF

D gene: NA
CDR3 length: 14
J gene: TRBJ2-1
V gene: TRBV9
clone size: NA
CDR3 DNA: TGTGCCAGCAGCGTAGGTGCTAGTCTAGGTGAGCAGTTCTTC
CDR3 protein: CASSVGASLGEQFF

D gene: NA
CDR3 length: 13
J gene: TRBJ1-5
V gene: TRBV12-3/TRBV12-4
clone size: NA
CDR3 DNA: TGTGCCAGCAGTTTACAGGGTGATCAGCCCCAGCATTTT
CDR3 protein: CASSLQGDQPQHF

D gene: NA
CDR3 length: 15
J gene: TRBJ2-2
V gene: TRBV5-1
clone size: NA
CDR3 DNA: TGCGCCAGCAGCTCAGGGGCCGGAAACACCGGGGAGCTGTTTTTT
CDR3 protein: CASSSGAGNTGELFF

D gene: NA
CDR3 length: 13
J gene: TRBJ1-1
V gene: TRBV19
clone size: few
CDR3 DNA: TGTGCCAGTACCGGACAATTGAACACTGAAGCTTTCTTT
CDR3 protein: CASTGQLNTEAFF

D gene: NA
CDR3 length: 13
J gene: TRBJ2-3
V gene: TRBV19
clone size: NA
CDR3 DNA: TGTGCCAGTAGTATAAACTCCGCAGATACGCAGTATTTT
CDR3 protein: CASSINSADTQYF

D gene: TRBD2
CDR3 length: 16
J gene: TRBJ2-3
V gene: TRBV7-2
clone size: NA
CDR3 DNA: TGTGCCAGCAGCTTATTTATTAGCGGGGGGGCAAATACGCAGTATTTT
CDR3 protein: CASSLFISGGANTQYF

D gene: NA
CDR3 length: 14
J gene: TRBJ1-6
V gene: TRBV10-3
clone size: NA
CDR3 DNA: TGTGCCATCAGTGACCAGGTGGGGAGATCACCCCTCCACTTT
CDR3 protein: CAISDQVGRSPLHF

D gene: NA
CDR3 length: 16
J gene: TRBJ1-5
V gene: TRBV4-1
clone size: NA
CDR3 DNA: TGCGCCAGCAGCCAAGTGCCGGCGGCGGGCAATCAGCCCCAGCATTTT
CDR3 protein: CASSQVPAAGNQPQHF

D gene: TRBD1
CDR3 length: 13
J gene: TRBJ2-5
V gene: TRBV12-3/TRBV12-4
clone size: few
CDR3 DNA: TGTGCCAGCAGTCGCAGGGACAGGGGTTTAGCATACTTC
CDR3 protein: CASSRRDRGLAYF

D gene: NA
CDR3 length: 13
J gene: TRBJ2-2
V gene: TRBV5-1
clone size: NA
CDR3 DNA: TGCGCCAGCAGCAAGGAGCTAACCGGGGAGCTGTTTTTT
CDR3 protein: CASSKELTGELFF

D gene: NA
CDR3 length: 13
J gene: TRBJ2-5
V gene: TRBV18
clone size: few
CDR3 DNA: TGTGCCAGCTCACCAGAGATGCAAGAGACCCAGTACTTC
CDR3 protein: CASSPEMQETQYF

D gene: NA
CDR3 length: 13
J gene: TRBJ2-5
V gene: TRBV3-1/TRBV3-2
clone size: NA
CDR3 DNA: TGTGCCAGCAGTACGGGCAGGGGGGCGGTTCAGTACTTC
CDR3 protein: CASSTGRGAVQYF

D gene: NA
CDR3 length: 13
J gene: TRBJ1-1
V gene: TRBV9
clone size: NA
CDR3 DNA: TGTGCCAGCAGCGCCCGGGGGAACACTGAAGCTTTCTTT
CDR3 protein: CASSARGNTEAFF

D gene: TRBD1
CDR3 length: 14
J gene: TRBJ2-5
V gene: TRBV11-2
clone size: NA
CDR3 DNA: TGTGCCAGCACCTTCGACAGGGTGGCGGAGACCCAGTACTTC
CDR3 protein: CASTFDRVAETQYF

D gene: TRBD2
CDR3 length: 13
J gene: TRBJ2-5
V gene: TRBV10-3
clone size: NA
CDR3 DNA: TGTGCCATCAGTGGGGGCGGGGGAGAGACCCAGTACTTC
CDR3 protein: CAISGGGGETQYF

D gene: NA
CDR3 length: 13
J gene: TRBJ2-7
V gene: TRBV27
clone size: once
CDR3 DNA: TGTGCCAGCAGTTTTGGGCGATCCTACGAGCAGTACTTC
CDR3 protein: CASSFGRSYEQYF

D gene: TRBD1
CDR3 length: 16
J gene: TRBJ1-4
V gene: TRBV7-9
clone size: NA
CDR3 DNA: TGTGCCAGCAGCCCCGGGACAGTTGCAACTAATGAAAAACTGTTTTTT
CDR3 protein: CASSPGTVATNEKLFF

D gene: NA
CDR3 length: 15
J gene: TRBJ2-7
V gene: TRBV9
clone size: NA
CDR3 DNA: TGTGCCAGCAGCACCCAAGGACAGAGCTCCTACGAGCAGTACTTC
CDR3 protein: CASSTQGQSSYEQYF

D gene: TRBD1
CDR3 length: 17
J gene: TRBJ1-1
V gene: TRBV11-2
clone size: NA
CDR3 DNA: TGTGCCAGCAGCTATATAGTAGGACAGGGTCAGAACACTGAAGCTTTCTTT
CDR3 protein: CASSYIVGQGQNTEAFF

D gene: NA
CDR3 length: 13
J gene: TRBJ2-2
V gene: TRBV19
clone size: NA
CDR3 DNA: TGTGCCAGTACTGACTCGTTAACTGCGGAGCTGTTTTTT
CDR3 protein: CASTDSLTAELFF

D gene: TRBD2
CDR3 length: 15
J gene: TRBJ2-5
V gene: TRBV10-2
clone size: NA
CDR3 DNA: TGCGCCAGCAGTGAGGGTTCTAGCGGGGGGGAGACCCAGTACTTC
CDR3 protein: CASSEGSSGGETQYF

D gene: NA
CDR3 length: 13
J gene: TRBJ1-5
V gene: TRBV2
clone size: NA
CDR3 DNA: TGTGCCAGCATGGGGAGCAAAAATCAGCCCCAGCATTTT
CDR3 protein: CASMGSKNQPQHF

D gene: TRBD1
CDR3 length: 15
J gene: TRBJ2-7
V gene: TRBV3-1/TRBV3-2
clone size: NA
CDR3 DNA: TGTGCCAGCAGCCAAGGTCCAGGGGGCAGGTACGAGCAGTACTTC
CDR3 protein: CASSQGPGGRYEQYF

D gene: TRBD2
CDR3 length: 17
J gene: TRBJ2-3
V gene: TRBV4-2
clone size: NA
CDR3 DNA: TGTGCCAGCAGCCAAGAGAAACTAGCGGTCCCCACAGATACGCAGTATTTT
CDR3 protein: CASSQEKLAVPTDTQYF

D gene: TRBD1
CDR3 length: 14
J gene: TRBJ1-6
V gene: TRBV5-1
clone size: once
CDR3 DNA: TGCGCCAGCAGGCTCGGACAGGGTGGTTCACCCCTCCACTTT
CDR3 protein: CASRLGQGGSPLHF

D gene: NA
CDR3 length: 13
J gene: TRBJ1-2
V gene: TRBV30
clone size: NA
CDR3 DNA: TGTGCCTGGAGTGGACAGGTTGGGTATGGCTACACCTTC
CDR3 protein: CAWSGQVGYGYTF

D gene: NA
CDR3 length: 14
J gene: TRBJ1-1
V gene: TRBV6-1
clone size: NA
CDR3 DNA: TGTGCCAGCAGTGAAAGGGGAGGAGAGAGTGAAGCTTTCTTT
CDR3 protein: CASSERGGESEAFF

D gene: NA
CDR3 length: 13
J gene: TRBJ1-3
V gene: TRBV6-1
clone size: NA
CDR3 DNA: TGTGCCAGCAGTGAAGCGTTCAGAAACACCATATATTTT
CDR3 protein: CASSEAFRNTIYF

D gene: TRBD1
CDR3 length: 15
J gene: TRBJ1-2
V gene: TRBV6-5
clone size: NA
CDR3 DNA: TGTGCCATTCGTCCAACCGGGACAGCCCCCTATGGCTACACCTTC
CDR3 protein: CAIRPTGTAPYGYTF

D gene: NA
CDR3 length: 15
J gene: TRBJ1-6
V gene: TRBV5-1
clone size: NA
CDR3 DNA: TGCGCCAGCAGCTTGGAGGAGGGGAGATATTCACCCCTCCACTTT
CDR3 protein: CASSLEEGRYSPLHF

D gene: TRBD1
CDR3 length: 14
J gene: TRBJ1-2
V gene: TRBV19
clone size: NA
CDR3 DNA: TGTGCCAGCCATTCGGGACAGCTATATCAAGGCTACACCTTC
CDR3 protein: CASHSGQLYQGYTF

D gene: NA
CDR3 length: 13
J gene: TRBJ1-1
V gene: TRBV10-2
clone size: NA
CDR3 DNA: TGCGCCAGGTACCCTGTCAGGGGACCTGAAGCTTTCTTT
CDR3 protein: CARYPVRGPEAFF

D gene: NA
CDR3 length: 15
J gene: TRBJ1-4
V gene: TRBV5-1
clone size: NA
CDR3 DNA: TGCGCCAGCAGCTTGGGGGCCAGGGGTAATGAAAAACTGTTTTTT
CDR3 protein: CASSLGARGNEKLFF

D gene: TRBD1
CDR3 length: 15
J gene: TRBJ1-6
V gene: TRBV27
clone size: NA
CDR3 DNA: TGTGCCACCATGACAGGGGGCACTTATAATTCACCCCTCCACTTT
CDR3 protein: CATMTGGTYNSPLHF

D gene: NA
CDR3 length: 14
J gene: TRBJ2-6
V gene: TRBV4-1
clone size: NA
CDR3 DNA: TGCGCCAGCAGCCATACTTCTGGGGCCAACGTCCTGACTTTC
CDR3 protein: CASSHTSGANVLTF

D gene: TRBD1
CDR3 length: 13
J gene: TRBJ2-7
V gene: TRBV5-4
clone size: few
CDR3 DNA: TGTGCCAGCAGCCGGACAGGGACCTACGAGCAGTACTTC
CDR3 protein: CASSRTGTYEQYF

D gene: TRBD2
CDR3 length: 16
J gene: TRBJ2-3
V gene: TRBV7-2
clone size: NA
CDR3 DNA: TGTGCCAGCAGCTTAGACGGCGGGGGGCGCACAGATACGCAGTATTTT
CDR3 protein: CASSLDGGGRTDTQYF

D gene: NA
CDR3 length: 16
J gene: TRBJ1-2
V gene: TRBV3-1/TRBV3-2
clone size: NA
CDR3 DNA: TGTGCCAGCAGCCAAGGGAGGGTGGGACGGTCGTATGGCTACACCTTC
CDR3 protein: CASSQGRVGRSYGYTF

D gene: TRBD2
CDR3 length: 16
J gene: TRBJ2-5
V gene: TRBV3-1/TRBV3-2
clone size: NA
CDR3 DNA: TGTGCCAGCAGCCAAGGCAGGCTAGCGGGGGTAGAGACCCAGTACTTC
CDR3 protein: CASSQGRLAGVETQYF

D gene: NA
CDR3 length: 15
J gene: TRBJ2-3
V gene: TRBV9
clone size: NA
CDR3 DNA: TGTGCCAGCAGCGTAGGGCAGGTTAGCACAGATACGCAGTATTTT
CDR3 protein: CASSVGQVSTDTQYF

D gene: NA
CDR3 length: 13
J gene: TRBJ1-2
V gene: TRBV7-9
clone size: NA
CDR3 DNA: TGTGCCAGCAGCTTAGACAGGGAATATGGCTACACCTTC
CDR3 protein: CASSLDREYGYTF

D gene: TRBD1
CDR3 length: 18
J gene: TRBJ1-6
V gene: TRBV11-2
clone size: few
CDR3 DNA: TGTGCCAGCAGCTTAAGTGGAGTAACAGGGGGTTTTAGGACACCCCTCCACTTT
CDR3 protein: CASSLSGVTGGFRTPLHF

D gene: NA
CDR3 length: 13
J gene: TRBJ1-1
V gene: TRBV5-4
clone size: NA
CDR3 DNA: TGTGCCAGCAGCCGGGACACGAACACTGAAGCTTTCTTT
CDR3 protein: CASSRDTNTEAFF